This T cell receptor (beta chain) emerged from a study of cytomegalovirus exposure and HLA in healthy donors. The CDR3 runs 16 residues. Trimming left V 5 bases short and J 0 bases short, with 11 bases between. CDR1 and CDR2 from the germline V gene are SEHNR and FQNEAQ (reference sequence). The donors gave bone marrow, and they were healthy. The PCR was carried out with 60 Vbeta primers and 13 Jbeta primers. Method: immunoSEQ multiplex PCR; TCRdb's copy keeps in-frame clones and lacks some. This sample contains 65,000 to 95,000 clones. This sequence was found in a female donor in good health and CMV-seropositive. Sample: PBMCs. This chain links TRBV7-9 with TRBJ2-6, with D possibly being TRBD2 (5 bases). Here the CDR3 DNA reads TGTGCCAGCAGCCGCCTTGGGAGCTCTGGGGCCAACGTCCTGACTTTC. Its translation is CASSRLGSSGANVLTF.